The next 32 T cell receptor beta chains were all read from a single sample in a study of cytomegalovirus exposure and HLA in healthy donors. This PCR relied on a set of 60 Vbeta primers and 13 Jbeta primers. The repertoire was sequenced with immunoSEQ multiplex PCR; TCRdb's copy has only in-frame clones and lacks some. The sample features 60,000 to 75,000 clones, with 3.8% in its top ten. The sequenced sample consisted of PBMCs. The receptors derive from a female donor in good health and CMV-seropositive.

The rearrangement uses TRBV9 and TRBJ1-5; no clear D. The V gene lost 7 bases and the J gene lost 6 bases, with 5 bases spanning the gap. This CDR3 has 10 residues. From germline, CDR1 is SGDLS and CDR2 YYNGEE. The CDR3 reads CASEFQPQHF. DNA for the CDR3: TGTGCCAGCGAGTTTCAGCCCCAGCATTTT.

V and J are TRBV9 and TRBJ1-4, with no clear D. This CDR3 is 15 amino acids long. Germline V gene lookup returns CDR1 SGDLS and CDR2 YYNGEE. Trimming stripped 4 bases from V and 4 bases from J, with 14 bases between. The CDR3 is CASSPGVSLNEKLFF. As DNA, the CDR3 is TGTGCCAGCAGCCCTGGAGTTTCTCTTAATGAAAAACTGTTTTTT.

This chain links TRBV9 with TRBJ2-1, with TRBD2 as a possible D gene (6 bases). Germline V gene data show CDR1 as SGDLS and CDR2 as YYNGEE. The CDR3 totals 14 residues. V lost 2 bases and J 8 bases, leaving 14 bases between the germline ends. CDR3 loop: CASSVDGSGHEQFF. In nucleotides, the CDR3 is TGTGCCAGCAGCGTTGACGGGAGCGGGCATGAGCAGTTCTTC.

The chain combines TRBV7-8 with TRBJ1-5, with a possible D match to TRBD1 (5 bases). Per germline, CDR1 SGHVS and CDR2 FQNEAQ. Trimming left V 5 bases short and J 3 bases short, with 14 bases between. This CDR3 region has 15 residues. The CDR3 region is CASSQLGGTNQPQHF. In DNA, the CDR3 is TGTGCCAGCAGCCAGTTGGGGGGTACCAATCAGCCCCAGCATTTT.

V gene TRBV10-3 combines with J gene TRBJ1-1; no clear D. The CDR3 length is 12 residues. V lost 3 bases to trimming and J lost 7 bases, with 9 bases between them. CDR1 is ENHRY, CDR2 SYGVKD, per germline. The CDR3 sequence is CAISDGQSEAFF. In DNA form, the CDR3 reads TGTGCCATCAGTGATGGGCAAAGTGAAGCTTTCTTT.

Here the CDR3 reads CASSLFRDRGQTGELFF. As DNA, the CDR3 is TGTGCCAGCAGCTTATTCCGGGACAGGGGGCAAACCGGGGAGCTGTTTTTT. This chain joins TRBV7-3 and TRBJ2-2; 12 bases line up with TRBD1. The V segment lost 2 bases and the J segment 5 bases; nucleotides outside the gene matches: 6. The CDR3 loop spans 17 amino acids. CDR1 is SGHTA, CDR2 FQGTGA, per germline. Full variable domain (remainder filled in from reference TRBV7-3 and TRBJ2-2): GAGVSQTPSNKVTEKGKYVELRCDPISGHTALYWYRQSLGQGPEFLIYFQGTGAADDSGLPNDRFFAVRPEGSVSTLKIQRTERGDSAVYLCASSLFRDRGQTGELFFGEGSRLTVL.

The rearrangement links TRBV28 to TRBJ2-3, with 8 bases matching TRBD1. The junction had 10 bases not matched to a gene; V was cut back by 5 bases and J by 6 bases. Germline assignment: CDR1 MDHEN and CDR2 SYDVKM. CDR3 length: 15 residues. CDR3 protein: CASSLDRAGSDTQYF. CDR3 nucleotide sequence: TGTGCCAGCAGTCTGGACAGGGCCGGCTCGGATACGCAGTATTTT.

The J gene is TRBJ1-5, the V gene TRBV18; TRBD1 might be the D (5 bases). The germline V gene encodes CDR1 KGHSH and CDR2 LQKENI. The CDR3 loop spans 15 amino acids. V was pared by 6 bases and J by 5 bases, with 17 bases between. CDR3 protein: CASSSLWGGDQPQHF. The DNA for the CDR3 is TGTGCCAGCTCCAGTTTGTGGGGCGGCGATCAGCCCCAGCATTTT.

The chain uses TRBV4-1 and TRBJ2-7, with a tentative D call TRBD1 (6 bases). Germline V gene data show CDR1 as MGHRA and CDR2 as YSYEKL. The CDR3 runs to 15 residues. V was cut by 5 bases and J by 1 base, with 15 bases left in between. DNA for the CDR3: TGCGCCAGCAGCATCGCCGCCGGACAGTCCTACGAGCAGTACTTC. This encodes CASSIAAGQSYEQYF.

The V call is TRBV19, the J call TRBJ1-5, with 7 bases that match TRBD1. The CDR3 spans 15 residues. Germline values: CDR1 LNHDA, CDR2 SQIVND (reference sequence). The trim removed 6 bases at V and 0 bases at J, leaving 5 bases unmatched. The DNA for the CDR3 is TGTGCCAGTAGAGGGACAGTTTATAGCAATCAGCCCCAGCATTTT. Translating it yields CASRGTVYSNQPQHF.

V usage is TRBV19 and J usage is TRBJ2-3, with 9 bases that match TRBD2. J was trimmed by 7 bases and V by 4 bases; bases with no gene match: 12. CDR1 is LNHDA, CDR2 SQIVND, per germline (reference sequence). The CDR3 covers 16 residues. CDR3 residues: CASSNPGAGGIHTQYF. CDR3 DNA sequence: TGTGCCAGTAGTAACCCGGGAGCGGGAGGCATACATACGCAGTATTTT.

V and J are TRBV18 and TRBJ2-4; TRBD1 aligns across 7 bases. Germline CDR1 and CDR2: KGHSH and LQKENI. V trimming: 2 bases; J trimming: 8 bases; junction bases outside the gene matches: 6. CDR3 size: 14 residues. This chain's CDR3 is CASSPTGVGDIQYF. CDR3 DNA: TGTGCCAGCTCACCAACAGGGGTTGGGGACATTCAGTACTTC.

CDR3 region: CASSPRGQGVAIYF. DNA for the CDR3: TGTGCCAGCTCACCGAGGGGACAGGGGGTAGCAATCTACTTC. The chain has TRBV18 and TRBJ2-7, with 11 nucleotides matching TRBD1. The CDR3 has 14 residues. Germline V CDR1 and CDR2: KGHSH, LQKENI. After removal of 3 bases from V and 13 bases from J, the junction contained 11 bases not matched to a gene.

The chain carries TRBV4-3 and TRBJ2-2; weak D call: TRBD2 (6 bases). Trimming pared 3 bases from V and 1 base from J, leaving 12 bases between. This CDR3 contains 16 residues. Germline V gene sequence: CDR1 LGHNA, CDR2 YSLEER. The CDR3 loop reads CASSQEYGGNTGELFF. DNA of the CDR3: TGCGCCAGCAGCCAGGAGTACGGGGGGAACACCGGGGAGCTGTTTTTT.

The V and J genes are TRBV27 and TRBJ1-2, with D possibly matching TRBD1 (5 bases). In germline, CDR1 is MNHEY, CDR2 SMNVEV (reference sequence). V dropped 0 bases and J dropped 4 bases, with 9 bases sitting between them. The CDR3 is 14 residues long. The CDR3 DNA follows: TGTGCCAGCAGTTTATCTGGCAGGGTCTATGGCTACACCTTC. Its protein is CASSLSGRVYGYTF.

The V and J genes are TRBV25-1 and TRBJ1-2; possibly TRBD1 for D (6 bases). Germline V lookup: CDR1 MGHDK, CDR2 SYGVNS. CDR3 length: 12 amino acids. Trimming shortened V by 8 bases and J by 2 bases, and 9 bases separated the two germline ends. The CDR3 bases are TGTGCCAGCGCAGGACAGAACTATGGCTACACCTTC. This translates into CASAGQNYGYTF.

The rearrangement links TRBV5-4 to TRBJ2-7, with TRBD1 matching 9 bases. V was pared by 4 bases and J by 7 bases, with 15 bases of the junction left unmatched. From germline, CDR1 is SGHNT and CDR2 YYREEE (reference sequence). The CDR3 extends over 16 amino acids. The CDR3 DNA reads TGTGCCAGCAGCCTGGGGCCGGACAGGGGCCTCGGGGAGCAGTACTTC. It yields the protein CASSLGPDRGLGEQYF. Based on the CDR3 plus reference TRBV5-4 and TRBJ2-7, the full variable domain is ETGVTQSPTHLIKTRGQQVTLRCSSQSGHNTVSWYQQALGQGPQFIFQYYREEENGRGNFPPRFSGLQFPNYSSELNVNALELDDSALYLCASSLGPDRGLGEQYFGPGTRLTVT.

The V gene is TRBV5-1, the J gene TRBJ2-7, with D tentatively TRBD1 (5 bases). This CDR3 comprises 15 residues. CDR1 is SGHRS, CDR2 YFSETQ, per germline. Trimming removed 0 bases from V and 0 bases from J, with 10 bases in between. The chain's CDR3 is CASSLATESSYEQYF. CDR3 DNA sequence: TGCGCCAGCAGCTTGGCGACAGAGTCCTCCTACGAGCAGTACTTC.

The J gene is TRBJ1-2, the V gene TRBV19; the match to TRBD1 covers 9 bases. V shed 6 bases, J shed 7 bases, and the junction held 15 bases outside the gene matches. This CDR3 has 16 residues. Germline V gives CDR1 LNHDA, CDR2 SQIVND (reference sequence). The CDR3 DNA follows: TGTGCCAGTAGGGCCTCGCCCGGGACAGGGAGGTTTGGCTACACCTTC. The encoded protein is CASRASPGTGRFGYTF.

The chain uses TRBV28 and TRBJ1-1; 8 positions agree with TRBD1. This CDR3 contains 15 residues. With V trimmed by 6 bases and J by 6 bases, 12 bases remained unmatched. CDR1 and CDR2 from the germline V gene are MDHEN and SYDVKM. CDR3 nucleotide sequence: TGTGCCAGCAGACCTCGGGACAGGTATTTTGCTGAAGCTTTCTTT. Translated: CASRPRDRYFAEAFF.

The chain has TRBV19 and TRBJ1-2, with a weak D call TRBD1 (5 bases). The CDR3 is made up of 15 amino acids. CDR1 LNHDA and CDR2 SQIVND come from the germline V gene (reference sequence). With 6 bases removed from V and 4 bases from J, the gap between germline ends came to 18 bases. CDR3 bases: TGTGCCAGTAGATCGCCGGGGGGATGGGGCTATGGCTACACCTTC. Its translation is CASRSPGGWGYGYTF.

The chain's CDR3 is CASSLDPRAGGLDTGELFF. CDR3 DNA sequence: TGTGCCAGCAGCTTAGACCCTAGAGCGGGAGGACTGGACACCGGGGAGCTGTTTTTT. The V gene is TRBV7-6, the J gene TRBJ2-2; 9 bases are a match to TRBD2. The CDR3 runs 19 residues. Germline CDR1 is SGHVS and CDR2 is FNYEAQ. The J segment lost 3 bases and the V segment lost 1 base, leaving 12 bases of the junction unmatched.

The chain joins TRBV10-3 to TRBJ1-5; D is perhaps TRBD1 (6 bases). Germline CDR1 and CDR2: ENHRY and SYGVKD. This CDR3 region has 16 residues. Trimming pared 1 base from V and 5 bases from J, leaving 15 bases between. CDR3 sequence: CAISEFEGGAHQPQHF. CDR3 DNA sequence: TGTGCCATCAGTGAGTTTGAAGGGGGGGCCCATCAGCCCCAGCATTTT.

V usage is TRBV7-2 and J usage is TRBJ2-2; 7 bases line up with TRBD1. The CDR3 runs to 16 residues. CDR1 and CDR2 from the germline V gene are SGHTA and FQGNSA. J was trimmed by 7 bases and V by 3 bases; bases with no gene match: 11. CDR3 amino acids: CASSFETGKRGGELFF. The DNA of the CDR3 is TGTGCCAGCAGCTTCGAGACAGGGAAGAGGGGCGGGGAGCTGTTTTTT.

The chain has TRBV4-1 and TRBJ2-5, with D possibly matching TRBD1 (5 bases). V gave up 1 base and J gave up 1 base, with 16 bases separating them. The CDR3 loop spans 17 amino acids. CDR1 and CDR2 (germline): MGHRA, YSYEKL. The CDR3 DNA reads as TGCGCCAGCAGCCAAGTTGCGCCCAGACAGACCCAAGAGACCCAGTACTTC. It specifies CASSQVAPRQTQETQYF.

The chain couples TRBV18 to TRBJ1-3; 7 positions match TRBD1. The CDR3 length is 16 residues. CDR1 and CDR2 (germline): KGHSH, LQKENI. V was clipped by 3 bases and J by 0 bases; unmatched bases: 5. CDR3 coding DNA: TGTGCCAGCTCACCTTGGACAGGTCGCTCTGGAAACACCATATATTTT. Residues: CASSPWTGRSGNTIYF.

The V and J genes are TRBV19 and TRBJ1-5, with D perhaps TRBD1 (6 bases). Germline V CDR1 and CDR2: LNHDA, SQIVND (reference sequence). This CDR3 is 16 amino acids long. Trimming pared 5 bases from V and 1 base from J, leaving 15 bases between. CDR3 sequence (DNA): TGTGCCAGTAGTGGGAGAGGGGGTCAAAGCAATCAGCCCCAGCATTTT. It translates to CASSGRGGQSNQPQHF.

Here the CDR3 DNA reads TGTGCCAGCAGTGAAGCGAGACGGGGAACTAAGGGAAACACCATATATTTT. It is translated as CASSEARRGTKGNTIYF. The chain links TRBV6-1 to TRBJ1-3; D is undetermined. The germline V gene has CDR1 MNHNS and CDR2 SASEGT. Trimming pared 0 bases from V and 4 bases from J, leaving 16 bases between. CDR3 length: 17 amino acids.

The chain uses TRBV6-5 and TRBJ2-7; 8 bases match TRBD2. CDR1 MNHEY and CDR2 SVGAGI come from the germline V gene. CDR3 length: 15 residues. With V trimmed by 6 bases and J by 2 bases, 9 bases remained unmatched. CDR3: CASSKTSGPTYEQYF. The DNA of the CDR3 is TGTGCCAGCAGCAAAACTAGCGGCCCGACCTACGAGCAGTACTTC.

The J gene is TRBJ2-7, the V gene TRBV5-1, with D uncertain. The germline V and J ends were trimmed by 4 bases and 5 bases, with 25 bases remaining between them. In germline, CDR1 is SGHRS, CDR2 YFSETQ. The CDR3 sequence is 17 residues long. This CDR3 is CASSPRSSSPGSHEQYF. The CDR3 DNA is TGCGCCAGCAGCCCGCGTTCTTCTTCTCCAGGTTCACACGAGCAGTACTTC.

The genes are TRBV5-1 and TRBJ1-1; TRBD1 agrees at 8 bases. Germline assignment: CDR1 SGHRS and CDR2 YFSETQ. V lost 0 bases and J lost 12; bases outside the gene matches: 7. The CDR3 has 13 residues. The CDR3: CASSLGGQGATFF. Here the CDR3 DNA reads TGCGCCAGCAGCTTGGGGGGCCAGGGGGCAACTTTCTTT.

The gene calls are TRBV5-5 and TRBJ2-5, with 8 positions matching TRBD2. CDR1 SGHKS and CDR2 YYEKEE come from the germline V gene (reference sequence). The CDR3 contains 17 residues. V trimming: 1 base; J trimming: 0 bases; junction bases outside the gene matches: 8. CDR3: CASSLIGLAGDQETQYF. Written as DNA, the CDR3 is TGTGCCAGCAGCTTGATTGGTCTAGCGGGCGACCAAGAGACCCAGTACTTC.